The text below deals with one T cell receptor (beta chain). No cognate antigen has been identified for it. Base qualities were left out, and no much larger clone turns up one base away. Its CDR3 holds 12 amino acids, cysteine through phenylalanine. Only the CDR3 DNA is retained, 36 bases long and in frame from the first base. Based on the germline V gene, the CDR1 and CDR2 sequences are MNHEY and SVGAGI. V is shortened by 5 bases, J by 7 bases, and the region joining them spans 11 bases. The record originates from a study of T cells in localized non-small cell lung cancer (dated by TCRdb to 2018 to 2020). General notes on the study: Comparing tumors with uninvolved tumor-adjacent lungs, the study looked at the T cell repertoires of 200 to 250 patients with early-stage NSCLC. The cohort was made up of around 250 treatment-naive NSCLC patients whose localized lung tumors had been resected. Of the NSCLC patients, about 130 were male and roughly 110 were female, and the mean age was about 69 years.

At diagnosis, tumor, uninvolved tumor-adjacent lung and peripheral blood were collected and then preserved as a mix of FFPE and fresh-frozen material. For TCR repertoire profiling, blood samples were analyzed in the form of peripheral blood mononuclear cells. TCR beta CDR3 regions were sequenced from DNA using the immunoSEQ Assay. Under the source paper's analysis protocol: T cell density was computed as TCR beta template counts normalized to usable DNA estimated by amplifying housekeeping genes. Richness was estimated using the preseqR package, with extrapolation to 400,000 templates for PBMC samples and to 120,000 templates for tissue samples. Clonality was defined as one minus Pielou's evenness. Tissue-enriched TCRs were identified through differential abundance testing performed on productive amino-acid clonotypes, with a minimum total count of 5 and an alpha of 0.1. The Jaccard Index and the Morisita Overlap Index were used to measure how much the repertoires overlapped between compartments. GLIPH clustered TCR beta CDR3s with public tetramer-defined viral CDR3s; viral motifs required at least three viral sequences plus V-gene enrichment. Here the immuneACCESS table is served through TCRdb, limited to in-frame sequences with V and J called. Missing clones are a known gap in these copies; in checked studies unresolved V genes cover under half, and the rest lacks a known reason. V and J calls and clone size are given by that table; D and trimming were obtained from the DNA. Counted in this sample were more than 40,000 clones; around 86% of them appeared once. The ten largest clones take up about 2.5% of the sample.

Broader findings and caveats from the paper: Since the design was exploratory, TCR variables were selected using unadjusted p-values with no false-discovery rate correction. Of the top 100 tumor clones, a median of roughly 53 were detected in paired uninvolved adjacent lung; roughly 26 were also among that lung's top 100. Multi-region tumor sequencing was not performed, so intratumor heterogeneity could not be excluded. Uninvolved tumor-adjacent lung showed the highest T cell clonality, higher than tumor, which suggests more focused antigenic responses in the adjacent lung. Longer overall survival was associated with higher blood T cell density, whereas shorter survival was associated with higher adjacent-lung clonality.

The V and J genes are TRBV6-5 and TRBJ1-2; the best D guess is TRBD1, with 5 bases matching. The specimen comprised PBMCs, sampled before any cancer treatment. The sequence was collected from a man aged 35 to 69 with stage II lung adenocarcinoma. CDR3 protein: CASSGPTGGYTF. The DNA reads TGTGCCAGCAGTGGCCCCACAGGTGGCTACACCTTC.